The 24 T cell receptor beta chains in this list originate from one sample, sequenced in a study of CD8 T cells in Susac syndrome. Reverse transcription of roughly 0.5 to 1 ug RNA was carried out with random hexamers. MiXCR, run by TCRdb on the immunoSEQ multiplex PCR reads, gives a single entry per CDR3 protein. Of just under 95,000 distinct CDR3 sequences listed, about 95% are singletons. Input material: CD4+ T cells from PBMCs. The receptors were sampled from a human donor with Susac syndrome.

The CDR3 nucleotides read TGTGCCTGGAGTGCTAGCCCCGGGGAGCTGTTTTTT. Its translation is CAWSASPGELFF. The chain joins TRBV30 to TRBJ2-2; D might be TRBD2 (5 bases). This CDR3 spans 12 amino acids. Germline V gene data show CDR1 as GTSNPN and CDR2 as SVGIG (reference sequence). Trimming took off 1 base at V and 6 bases at J, with 6 bases between the two ends.

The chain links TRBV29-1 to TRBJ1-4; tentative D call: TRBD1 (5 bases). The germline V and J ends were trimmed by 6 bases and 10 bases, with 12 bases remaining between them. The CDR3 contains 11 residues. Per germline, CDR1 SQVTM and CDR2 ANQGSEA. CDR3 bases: TGCAGCGTCCACGGGGCAGGAAAACTGTTTTTT. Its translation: CSVHGAGKLFF.

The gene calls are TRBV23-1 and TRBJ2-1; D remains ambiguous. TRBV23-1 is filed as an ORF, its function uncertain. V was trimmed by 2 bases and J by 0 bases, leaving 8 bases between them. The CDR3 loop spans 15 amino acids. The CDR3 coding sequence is TGCGCCAGCAGTCAAACCGACATCTCCTACAATGAGCAGTTCTTC. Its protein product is CASSQTDISYNEQFF.

The CDR3 spells CASTGGEDQPQHF. The DNA of the CDR3 is TGTGCCAGCACCGGGGGCGAGGATCAGCCCCAGCATTTT. The chain employs TRBV25-1 and TRBJ1-5; a possible D gene is TRBD1 (6 bases). The germline gives CDR1 MGHDK, CDR2 SYGVNS. The germline V and J ends were trimmed by 7 bases and 5 bases, with 12 bases remaining between them. This CDR3 contains 13 residues. Filled out from reference TRBV25-1 and TRBJ1-5, the complete variable domain reads EADIYQTPRYLVIGTGKKITLECSQTMGHDKMYWYQQDPGMELHLIHYSYGVNSTEKGDLSSESTVSRIRTEHFPLTLESARPSHTSQYLCASTGGEDQPQHFGDGTRLSIL.

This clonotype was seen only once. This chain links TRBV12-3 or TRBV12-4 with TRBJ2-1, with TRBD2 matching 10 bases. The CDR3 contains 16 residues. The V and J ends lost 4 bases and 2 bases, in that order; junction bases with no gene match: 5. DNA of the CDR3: TGTGCCAGCAGTTCCTTAGCGGGGGGAACCTACAATGAGCAGTTCTTC. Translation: CASSSLAGGTYNEQFF.

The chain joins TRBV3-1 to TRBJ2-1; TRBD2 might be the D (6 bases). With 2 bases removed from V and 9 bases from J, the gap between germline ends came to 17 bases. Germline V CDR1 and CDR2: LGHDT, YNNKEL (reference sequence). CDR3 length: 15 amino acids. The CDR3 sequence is CASSQMTSTVGEQFF. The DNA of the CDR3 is TGTGCCAGCAGCCAAATGACTAGTACCGTGGGTGAGCAGTTCTTC.

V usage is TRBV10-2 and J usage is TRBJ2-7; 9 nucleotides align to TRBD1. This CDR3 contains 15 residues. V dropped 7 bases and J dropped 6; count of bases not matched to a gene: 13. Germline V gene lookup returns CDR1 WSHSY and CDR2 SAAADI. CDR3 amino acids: CASTPQGQGLIEQYF. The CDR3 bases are TGCGCCAGCACTCCGCAAGGACAGGGGTTAATCGAGCAGTACTTC.

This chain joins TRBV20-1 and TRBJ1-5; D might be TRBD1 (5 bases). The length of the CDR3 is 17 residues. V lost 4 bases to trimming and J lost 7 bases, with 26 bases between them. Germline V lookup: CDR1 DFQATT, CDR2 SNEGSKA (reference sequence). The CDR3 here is CSAILLGGDDSGQPQHF. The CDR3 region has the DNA TGCAGTGCTATTCTACTGGGAGGGGATGACAGCGGGCAGCCCCAGCATTTT.

The CDR3 sequence: CASSGKPYEQYF. The CDR3 nucleotides are TGTGCCAGCTCTGGTAAGCCCTACGAGCAGTACTTC. This chain joins TRBV5-4 and TRBJ2-7; D gene unclear. The germline V and J ends were trimmed by 7 bases and 2 bases, with 10 bases remaining between them. Germline V gene lookup returns CDR1 SGHNT and CDR2 YYREEE (reference sequence). The CDR3 spans 12 residues.

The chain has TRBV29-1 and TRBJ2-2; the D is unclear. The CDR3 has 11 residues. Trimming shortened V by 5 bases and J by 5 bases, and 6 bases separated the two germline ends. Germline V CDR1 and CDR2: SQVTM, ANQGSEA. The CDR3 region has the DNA TGCAGCGTTTCCCAAACCGGGGAGCTGTTTTTT. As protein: CSVSQTGELFF.

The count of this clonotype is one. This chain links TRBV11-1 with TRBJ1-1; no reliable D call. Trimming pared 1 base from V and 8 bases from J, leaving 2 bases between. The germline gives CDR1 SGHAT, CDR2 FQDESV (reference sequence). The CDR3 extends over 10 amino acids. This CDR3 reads CASSLGEAFF. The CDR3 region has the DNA TGTGCCAGCAGCTTAGGCGAAGCTTTCTTT.

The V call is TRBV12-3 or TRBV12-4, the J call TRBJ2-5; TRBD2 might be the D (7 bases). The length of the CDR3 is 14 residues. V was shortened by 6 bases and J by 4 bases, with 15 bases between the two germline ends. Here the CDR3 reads CASSRTRGAETQYF. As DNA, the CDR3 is TGTGCCAGCAGCCGCACACGGGGGGCAGAGACCCAGTACTTC.

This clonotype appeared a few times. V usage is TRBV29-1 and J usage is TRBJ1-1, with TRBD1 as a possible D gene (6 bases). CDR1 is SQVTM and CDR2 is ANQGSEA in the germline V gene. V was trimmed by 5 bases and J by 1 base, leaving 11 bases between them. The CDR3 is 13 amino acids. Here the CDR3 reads CSVPSTGNTEAFF. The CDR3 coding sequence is TGCAGCGTTCCCTCGACAGGGAACACTGAAGCTTTCTTT.

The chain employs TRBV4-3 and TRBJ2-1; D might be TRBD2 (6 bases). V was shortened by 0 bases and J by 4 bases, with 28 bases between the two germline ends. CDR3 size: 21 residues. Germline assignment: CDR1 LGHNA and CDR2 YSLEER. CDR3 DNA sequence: TGCGCCAGCAGCCAAGACCGGATTTCACAGGTCCTCCGGGGGTATTACAATGAGCAGTTCTTC. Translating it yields CASSQDRISQVLRGYYNEQFF.

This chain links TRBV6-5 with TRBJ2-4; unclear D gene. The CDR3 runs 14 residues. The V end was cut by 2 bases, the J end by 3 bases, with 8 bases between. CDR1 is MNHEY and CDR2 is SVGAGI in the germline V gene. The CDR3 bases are TGTGCCAGCAGTTACGGGGTCGGCAAAAACATTCAGTACTTC. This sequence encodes CASSYGVGKNIQYF.

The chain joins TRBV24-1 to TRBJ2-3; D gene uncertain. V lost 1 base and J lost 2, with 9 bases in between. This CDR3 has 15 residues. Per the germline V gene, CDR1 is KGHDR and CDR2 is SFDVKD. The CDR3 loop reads CATSDFRANTDTQYF. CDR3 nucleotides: TGTGCCACCAGTGATTTTAGGGCGAACACAGATACGCAGTATTTT.

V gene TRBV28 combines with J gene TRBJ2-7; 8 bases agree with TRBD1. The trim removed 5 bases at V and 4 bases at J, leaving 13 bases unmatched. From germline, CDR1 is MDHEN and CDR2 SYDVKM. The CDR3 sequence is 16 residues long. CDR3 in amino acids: CASSLILGQGTYEQYF. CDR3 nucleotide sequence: TGTGCCAGCAGTCTAATTCTTGGACAGGGCACGTACGAGCAGTACTTC.

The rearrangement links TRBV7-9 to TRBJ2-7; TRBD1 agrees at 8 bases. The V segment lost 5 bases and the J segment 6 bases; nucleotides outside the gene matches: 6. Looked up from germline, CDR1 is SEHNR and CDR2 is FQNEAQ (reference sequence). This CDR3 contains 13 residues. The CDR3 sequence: CASSGDRGGEQYF. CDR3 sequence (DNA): TGTGCCAGCAGCGGCGACAGGGGAGGCGAGCAGTACTTC.

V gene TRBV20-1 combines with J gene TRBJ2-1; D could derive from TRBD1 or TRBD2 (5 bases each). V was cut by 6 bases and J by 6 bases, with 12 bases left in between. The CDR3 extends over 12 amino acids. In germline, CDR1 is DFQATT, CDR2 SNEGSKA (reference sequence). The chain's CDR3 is CSAQGDINEQFF. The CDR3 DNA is TGCAGTGCCCAGGGAGACATCAATGAGCAGTTCTTC.

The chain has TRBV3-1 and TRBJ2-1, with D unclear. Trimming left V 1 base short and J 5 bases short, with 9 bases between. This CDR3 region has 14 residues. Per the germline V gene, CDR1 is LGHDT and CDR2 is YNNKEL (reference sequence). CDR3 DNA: TGTGCCAGCAGCCAAGGCTTTGCTCACAATGAGCAGTTCTTC. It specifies CASSQGFAHNEQFF.

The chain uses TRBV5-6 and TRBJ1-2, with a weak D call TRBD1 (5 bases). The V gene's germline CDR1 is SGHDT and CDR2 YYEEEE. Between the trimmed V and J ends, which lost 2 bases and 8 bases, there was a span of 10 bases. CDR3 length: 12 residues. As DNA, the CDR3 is TGTGCCAGCAGCTTATCAGGGTTGGGCTACACCTTC. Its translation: CASSLSGLGYTF.

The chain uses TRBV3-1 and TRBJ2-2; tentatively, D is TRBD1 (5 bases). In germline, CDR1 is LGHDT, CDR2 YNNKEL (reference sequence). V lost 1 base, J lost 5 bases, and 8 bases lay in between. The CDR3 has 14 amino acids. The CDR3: CASSQGQGTGELFF. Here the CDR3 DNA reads TGTGCCAGCAGCCAAGGGCAGGGAACCGGGGAGCTGTTTTTT. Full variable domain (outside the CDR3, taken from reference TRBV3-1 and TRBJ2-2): DTAVSQTPKYLVTQMGNDKSIKCEQNLGHDTMYWYKQDSKKFLKIMFSYNNKELIINETVPNRFSPKSPDKAHLNLHINSLELGDSAVYFCASSQGQGTGELFFGEGSRLTVL.

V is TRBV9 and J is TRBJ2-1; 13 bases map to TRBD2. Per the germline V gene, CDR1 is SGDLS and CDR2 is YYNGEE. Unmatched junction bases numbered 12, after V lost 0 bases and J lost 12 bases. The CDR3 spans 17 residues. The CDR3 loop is CASSVGGTSGELSGQFF. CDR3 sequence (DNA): TGTGCCAGCAGCGTAGGAGGGACTAGCGGGGAGCTGAGTGGGCAGTTCTTC.

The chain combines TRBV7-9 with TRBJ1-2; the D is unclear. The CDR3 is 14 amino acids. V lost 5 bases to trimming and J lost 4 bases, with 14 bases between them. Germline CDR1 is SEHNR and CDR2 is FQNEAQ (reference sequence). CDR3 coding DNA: TGTGCCAGCAGCCCAATAGCACAAGGCTATGGCTACACCTTC. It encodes CASSPIAQGYGYTF.